This is a list of T cell receptor beta chains from one sample in a study of T-cell memory formation after mild COVID-19. TCRdb reprocessed the 5' RACE reads via MiXCR and lists one record per CDR3 protein. The repertoire holds 68,000 or so distinct CDR3 sequences, with over 15% as singletons. The sequencing input was PBMCs or a T cell subset sorted from them (not recorded which). Receptors were obtained from an adult woman who had mild COVID-19 (a few samples of this study predate the infection). Cell type and time point are not known. CDR3s include the opening cysteine and the closing phenylalanine or tryptophan. D genes are given only for firm matches. Only some rows state a clone size, as once, few, many or a class for expanded clones.

few	NA	TRBV12-3/TRBV12-4	TRBJ1-2	TGTGCCAGCAGTTCAGTTGAGTCGGACTATGGCTACACCTTC	CASSSVESDYGYTF
NA	NA	TRBV7-9	TRBJ2-7	TGTGCCAGCAGCCGAATAGGCTCCGGGGTCGAGCAGTACTTC	CASSRIGSGVEQYF
NA	NA	TRBV5-1	TRBJ1-6	TGCGCCAGCAGCCCCGACAGAATTAATTCACCCCTCCACTTT	CASSPDRINSPLHF
medium-sized	TRBD1	TRBV28	TRBJ2-1	TGTGCCAGCAGCCCCGGGACAGGGTTTTTCGAGCAGTTCTTC	CASSPGTGFFEQFF
few	NA	TRBV6-2/TRBV6-3	TRBJ2-1	TGTGCCAGCAGATTCCCGGGCGAGCAGTTCTTC	CASRFPGEQFF
few	NA	TRBV9	TRBJ2-1	TGTGCCAGCAGCGTAGACGGCAGATACAATGAGCAGTTCTTC	CASSVDGRYNEQFF
medium-sized	NA	TRBV20-1	TRBJ1-5	TGCAGTGCTAGGTCCAGGGGAGTTTATAGCAATCAGCCCCAGCATTTT	CSARSRGVYSNQPQHF
NA	NA	TRBV4-1	TRBJ2-1	TGCGCCAGCAGTGCGGGGTACAATGAGCAGTTCTTC	CASSAGYNEQFF
NA	TRBD2	TRBV7-9	TRBJ2-1	TGTGCCAGCAGCTCCCGACCGGGACTACTCCTGGGGGATGAGCAGTTCTTC	CASSSRPGLLLGDEQFF
few	NA	TRBV6-5	TRBJ2-7	TGTGCCAGCAGCCCCGGCCGGCGGACCTACGAGCAGTACTTC	CASSPGRRTYEQYF
NA	TRBD2	TRBV5-1	TRBJ2-7	TGCGCCAGCAGCTTGGTTCCTAGCGGGGAACCTTACGAGCAGTACTTC	CASSLVPSGEPYEQYF
few	NA	TRBV9	TRBJ1-2	TGTGCCAGCCACCCGGGGGGGACGAGATATGGCTACACCTTC	CASHPGGTRYGYTF
few	TRBD1	TRBV6-5	TRBJ2-2	TGTGCCAGCAGTTACTCGAACCGGGACAGGGCGTTTTTT	CASSYSNRDRAFF
few	TRBD2	TRBV5-6	TRBJ2-3	TGTGCCAGCAGCTCAAAGACTAGCGACACTAGCACAGATACGCAGTATTTT	CASSSKTSDTSTDTQYF
few	NA	TRBV7-9	TRBJ2-7	TGTGCCAGCAGCCTCCAGACCTACGAGCAGTACTTC	CASSLQTYEQYF
few	NA	TRBV11-2	TRBJ2-7	TGTGCCAGCAGCTTCCAGGGGCCCTCCTACGAGCAGTACTTC	CASSFQGPSYEQYF
few	NA	TRBV7-7	TRBJ2-5	TGTGCTAGCAGCTTAAGGCGAGGCGAGACCCAGTACTTC	CASSLRRGETQYF
few	TRBD2	TRBV6-5	TRBJ2-2	TGTGCCAGCAGTTACTCCGGGACTAGCTACGCCGGGGAGCTGTTTTTT	CASSYSGTSYAGELFF
NA	NA	TRBV5-1	TRBJ1-1	TGCGCCAGCATGTCACTCCTCGGGGGATCCACTGAAGCTTTCTTT	CASMSLLGGSTEAFF
once	TRBD2	TRBV6-5	TRBJ2-5	TGTGCCAGCAGTCAAGGACTAGCTAGTGGGGAGACCCAGTACTTC	CASSQGLASGETQYF
NA	NA	TRBV6-5	TRBJ2-7	TGTGCCAGCAGTTACTCTCCAGGGAGAGTCTACGAGCAGTACTTC	CASSYSPGRVYEQYF
NA	NA	TRBV29-1	TRBJ2-2	TGCAGCGTTGAAGTGCGCGGGGCAGGAACCGGGGAGCTGTTTTTT	CSVEVRGAGTGELFF
NA	NA	TRBV4-1	TRBJ2-4	TGCGCCAGCAGCCAAGATCTTAGAAGGAAAAACATTCAGTACTTC	CASSQDLRRKNIQYF
few	NA	TRBV7-9	TRBJ2-5	TGTGCCAGCAGCCCAGCAGGGCCCCAGTACTTC	CASSPAGPQYF
NA	NA	TRBV7-8	TRBJ1-1	TGTGCCAGCAGCTTATGGGGTGGCACTGAAGCTTTCTTT	CASSLWGGTEAFF
NA	NA	TRBV20-1	TRBJ1-1	TGCAGTGCTAGAGACCCCCTCGGCAGTGGGGTAGTCCTGAACACTGAAGCTTTCTTT	CSARDPLGSGVVLNTEAFF
NA	TRBD2	TRBV20-1	TRBJ2-7	TGCAGTGCCAGACTAGCGGGAGGTAACTACGAGCAGTACTTC	CSARLAGGNYEQYF
few	TRBD1	TRBV5-1	TRBJ2-7	TGCGCCAGCAGCCTAGACCCGGGACAGGGAACTTACGAGCAGTACTTC	CASSLDPGQGTYEQYF
NA	NA	TRBV7-3	TRBJ2-2	TGTGCCAGCAGCTCCGGACAGTCGAACACCGGGGAGCTGTTTTTT	CASSSGQSNTGELFF